Sequencing of this T cell receptor beta chain was carried out in a study of T-cell reconstitution after alpha-beta-depleted transplantation in children. Points on this clonotype: Its antigen is as yet unknown.

Germline V CDR1 and CDR2: LGHNA, YNFKEQ. J gave up 3 bases and V 4 bases, and 3 bases lay outside the gene matches. The CDR3 contains 15 residues. Library preparation (for TCRbeta) was performed with unique molecular identifiers. TCRdb reprocessed the PCR reads via MiXCR and lists one record per CDR3 protein. The data contain approximately 1,000,000 distinct CDR3 sequences, about 29% of them seen just once; the ten biggest clones take up over 25%. Whole-study results and caveats: Where alpha-beta T cells came from about two months after transplant was reportedly several hundred expanded graft clones. Newly generated T cells supplied most T-cell counts and diversity one year post-transplant. Some patients' high day-60 TCRbeta diversity was traced to surviving recipient T cells and thymic progenitors.

The chain is built from TRBV4-2 and TRBJ2-1, with TRBD2 matching over 10 bases. The TCR originated in a boy under three years old who had a stem cell transplant for SCID, so the T cells may come from the graft donor. Sequencing used PBMCs, mostly from graft donor cells, obtained 360 days after TCRalphabeta/CD19-depleted stem cell transplant. The CDR3 region has the DNA TGTGCCAGCAGCCCGACTAGCGGGTACTACAATGAGCAGTTCTTC. This encodes CASSPTSGYYNEQFF.